Following are 13 T cell receptor beta chains from one sample sequenced in a study of blood T cell repertoires in COVID-19 (TCRdb year 2020). Libraries were prepared through the immunoSEQ multiplex PCR assay. The table was pulled from immuneACCESS by TCRdb, which kept in-frame rearrangements only. Such tables lose some clones; where checked, under half of the loss comes from unresolved V genes, and the rest has no known cause. This sample comprises some 80,000 clones, around four fifths of them detected only once. The top ten constitute approximately 20% of the sample. Sample: peripheral blood. All receptors come from an elderly man with active or convalescent COVID-19.

V and J are TRBV6-1 and TRBJ2-3, with D perhaps TRBD2 (6 bases). Per the germline V gene, CDR1 is MNHNS and CDR2 is SASEGT. The germline V and J ends were trimmed by 0 bases and 0 bases, with 7 bases remaining between them. The CDR3 totals 15 residues. The CDR3, as DNA: TGTGCCAGCAGTGAAGCGAGCGGGAGCACAGATACGCAGTATTTT. It specifies CASSEASGSTDTQYF.

This clone was counted only a few times. The rearrangement joins TRBV11-1 to TRBJ1-2, with D unresolved. CDR1 and CDR2 (germline): SGHAT, FQDESV (reference sequence). The CDR3 is 13 amino acids. V lost 0 bases and J 7 bases, leaving 9 bases between the germline ends. The CDR3 protein is CASSLAGSGGYTF. In DNA, the CDR3 is TGTGCCAGCAGCTTAGCCGGGTCTGGTGGCTACACCTTC.

V gene TRBV7-8 combines with J gene TRBJ2-3; 7 positions agree with TRBD1. The V gene's germline CDR1 is SGHVS and CDR2 FQNEAQ. V shed 5 bases and J 4 bases; nucleotides not matched to a gene: 21. This CDR3 has 19 amino acids. CDR3 loop: CASSVGQAQIRSISDTQYF. The DNA for the CDR3 is TGTGCCAGCAGCGTAGGACAGGCACAGATACGCAGTATTTCAGATACGCAGTATTTT.

The chain links TRBV21-1 to TRBJ1-4; the table's D call, TRBD1, has no DNA check behind it. TRBV21-1 is designated a pseudogene. There are 16 residues in the CDR3. The CDR3 sequence is CASSSERGGLDEKLFF. The CDR3 coding sequence is TGTGCCAGCAGCTCAGAGCGAGGGGGCCTGGATGAAAAACTGTTTTTT.

The gene calls are TRBV7-8 and TRBJ2-6, with a tentative D call TRBD1 (6 bases). The ends were cut back, 5 bases at V and 2 bases at J, with 10 bases in the middle. Germline CDR1 reads SGHVS; CDR2 reads FQNEAQ. The CDR3 has 15 amino acids. The DNA for the CDR3 is TGTGCCAGCAGCAAGAACAGGGCTGGGGCCAACGTCCTGACTTTC. It yields the protein CASSKNRAGANVLTF.

The rearrangement links TRBV3-1 (or the pseudogene TRBV3-2) to TRBJ1-5, with unresolved D. CDR3 length equals 15 residues. Trimming cost V 1 base and J 0 bases, with 7 bases left between them. Germline assignment: CDR1 LGHDT and CDR2 YNNKEL (reference sequence). The CDR3 nucleotides are TGTGCCAGCAGCCAAGGCCAAGCTAGCAATCAGCCCCAGCATTTT. Its protein product is CASSQGQASNQPQHF.

V usage is TRBV5-5 and J usage is TRBJ1-5; 8 bases match TRBD1. Trimming at V came to 3 bases and at J to 2 bases, leaving 1 base not matched to a gene. The CDR3 runs to 14 residues. CDR1 is SGHKS and CDR2 is YYEKEE in the germline V gene (reference sequence). The CDR3 reads CASSSTGGNQPQHF. CDR3 nucleotide sequence: TGTGCCAGCAGCTCGACAGGGGGCAATCAGCCCCAGCATTTT.

The chain links TRBV3-1 (or the pseudogene TRBV3-2) to TRBJ1-1; 8 bases fit TRBD1. The CDR3 spans 15 residues. The germline V gene encodes CDR1 LGHDT and CDR2 YNNKEL (reference sequence). V dropped 2 bases and J dropped 3; count of bases not matched to a gene: 5. The CDR3 nucleotides are TGTGCCAGCAGCCAACCAGGGGGCGAGGACACTGAAGCTTTCTTT. It is translated as CASSQPGGEDTEAFF.

The chain couples TRBV6-4 to TRBJ1-6; D ambiguous. Between the trimmed V and J ends, which lost 4 bases and 9 bases, there was a span of 10 bases. The CDR3 runs to 13 residues. CDR1 and CDR2 (germline): MRHNA, SNTAGT. CDR3 bases: TGTGCCAGCAGTGTCGCTGCGGGTTCACCCCTCCACTTT. The encoded protein is CASSVAAGSPLHF.

This rearrangement joins TRBV5-1 to TRBJ2-2; TRBD1 matches 9 bases. Trimming cost V 4 bases and J 0 bases; bases outside gene matches: 7. The CDR3 contains 17 residues. Germline loops: CDR1 SGHRS, CDR2 YFSETQ. Here the CDR3 reads CASSPTGGGTNTGELFF. As DNA, the CDR3 is TGCGCCAGCAGCCCAACAGGGGGCGGGACGAACACCGGGGAGCTGTTTTTT.

The gene calls are TRBV11-2 and TRBJ1-6; no definite D call. From germline, CDR1 is SGHAT and CDR2 FQNNGV. V dropped 5 bases and J dropped 7 bases, with 9 bases sitting between them. The CDR3 runs 13 residues. The CDR3 sequence is CASSPTKNSPLHF. As DNA, the CDR3 is TGTGCCAGCAGCCCTACTAAAAATTCACCCCTCCACTTT.

The rearrangement joins TRBV7-9 to TRBJ1-2; D gene uncertain. V lost 5 bases and J 4 bases, leaving 11 bases between the germline ends. Germline CDR1 reads SEHNR; CDR2 reads FQNEAQ (reference sequence). The CDR3 extends over 13 amino acids. DNA of the CDR3: TGTGCCAGCAGCCCCTCAGGTCTCTATGGCTACACCTTC. Translated: CASSPSGLYGYTF.

The V and J genes are TRBV21-1 and TRBJ2-7; the table's TRBD2 call for D was not verified on the DNA. TRBV21-1 is shown as a pseudogene. The CDR3 is 19 residues long. This chain's CDR3 is CASSKVPGLAGRSSYEQYV. The DNA for the CDR3 is TGTGCCAGCAGCAAAGTCCCGGGACTAGCGGGAAGATCCTCCTACGAGCAGTACGTC.